This is a list of T cell receptor beta chains from one sample in a study of neurological immune-mediated disorders. Using its own MiXCR run on the 5' RACE reads, TCRdb lists one record per CDR3 protein. This sample has about 50,000 distinct CDR3 sequences; roughly 10% occur once, and the top ten carry 1.6%. Material for sequencing was PBMCs. The receptors shown here come from a woman in her forties in good health. Each CDR3 is given with its conserved first and last residue. Fields, in order: V gene, J gene, D gene, clone size, CDR3 DNA, CDR3 protein. D genes are given only for firm matches. Expanded clones get a size class; other rows say once, few or many, or leave the size out.

>TRBV29-1|TRBJ1-1|NA|many
TGCAGCGTTACGGATAGGCAGGGGATTACTGAAGCTTTCTTT
CSVTDRQGITEAFF
>TRBV10-3|TRBJ2-7|NA|many
TGTGCCATCAGTGAGTTTCAGGGCCCCTACGAGCAGTACTTC
CAISEFQGPYEQYF
>TRBV20-1|TRBJ1-5|NA|NA
TGCAGTGCCCGGGACGGCAATCAGCCCCAGCATTTT
CSARDGNQPQHF
>TRBV2|TRBJ1-1|TRBD1|NA
TGTGCCAGCCGCCGACAGGGGAACACTGAAGCTTTCTTT
CASRRQGNTEAFF
>TRBV6-5|TRBJ1-1|NA|many
TGTGCCAGCGGGGCGTCTGGGCTCTTTGAAGCTTTCTTT
CASGASGLFEAFF
>TRBV7-9|TRBJ2-7|NA|many
TGTGCCAGCAGCCCCCGCCCCGGGACCTCCTACGAGCAGTACTTC
CASSPRPGTSYEQYF
>TRBV20-1|TRBJ2-1|NA|many
TGCAGTGCCGACGTATTCAGCGGAGCCAATGAGCAGTTCTTC
CSADVFSGANEQFF
>TRBV7-7|TRBJ2-3|TRBD2|many
TGTGCTAGCAGCCCTGGACTAGCGGGGGCAGATACGCAGTATTTT
CASSPGLAGADTQYF
>TRBV6-4|TRBJ2-2|NA|many
TGTGCCAGCAGTGAACAGTCGAACACCGGGGAGCTGTTTTTT
CASSEQSNTGELFF
>TRBV6-5|TRBJ1-3|NA|many
TGTGCCAGCAGTTATTTGGGGAGCTCTGGAAACACCATATATTTT
CASSYLGSSGNTIYF
>TRBV7-2|TRBJ1-6|NA|few
TGTGCCAGCAGCTTATCTCAGGGCCCCCTATATGGCAATTCACCCCTCCACTTT
CASSLSQGPLYGNSPLHF
>TRBV7-9|TRBJ2-3|TRBD2|few
TGTGCCAGCAGCTCTTTGCTAGCGGGGGGGCCGGGGACAGATACGCAGTATTTT
CASSSLLAGGPGTDTQYF
>TRBV7-9|TRBJ1-1|NA|many
TGTGCCAGCAGCTTCGGGGGAGGGAGCACTGAAGCTTTCTTT
CASSFGGGSTEAFF
>TRBV12-3/TRBV12-4|TRBJ1-1|NA|many
TGTGCCAGCAGTTTACGGCCAGCGAACACTGAAGCTTTCTTT
CASSLRPANTEAFF
>TRBV4-1|TRBJ1-2|NA|many
TGCGCCAGCAGCCAAGATGCAAATAACTATGGCTACACCTTC
CASSQDANNYGYTF
>TRBV4-3|TRBJ1-4|TRBD1|many
TGCGCCAGCAGCCAGCTGGGACAGACAACTAATGAAAAACTGTTTTTT
CASSQLGQTTNEKLFF
>TRBV10-3|TRBJ1-5|NA|many
TGTGCCATCAGTGCTGGGGGGCCCCAGCATTTT
CAISAGGPQHF
>TRBV12-3/TRBV12-4|TRBJ2-5|TRBD1|many
TGTGCCAGCAGTTTCCGGGACAGGGACCAAGAGACCCAGTACTTC
CASSFRDRDQETQYF
>TRBV14|TRBJ1-4|TRBD1|many
TGTGCCACCACGGGACAGATCGGCGAAAAACTGTTTTTT
CATTGQIGEKLFF
>TRBV20-1|TRBJ1-5|NA|few
TGCAGTGCTAGGGTGGCGGAGCTCGGGGTTCCCCAGCATTTT
CSARVAELGVPQHF
>TRBV19|TRBJ2-5|NA|NA
TGTGCCAGTAGCTCGGACGGGGAGACCCAGTACTTC
CASSSDGETQYF
>TRBV7-9|TRBJ1-2|NA|medium-sized
TGTGCCAGCAGCTTAGGGGAAATATATGGCTACACCTTC
CASSLGEIYGYTF
>TRBV10-3|TRBJ1-1|TRBD1|many
TGTGCCATCAGTGACCCTACCGGGACAGTCTGGCCGACTGAAGCTTTCTTT
CAISDPTGTVWPTEAFF
>TRBV5-1|TRBJ2-7|NA|NA
TGCGCCAGCAGCTTGCCAGGACGCTTCAAGCGCCACTTC
CASSLPGRFKRHF
>TRBV20-1|TRBJ2-1|NA|many
TGCAGTGCCCTACAGACCGGGCCTCACAATGAGCAGTTCTTC
CSALQTGPHNEQFF
>TRBV4-1|TRBJ2-1|TRBD1|few
TGCGCCAGCAGCCACCGGGACAGGGGGCACAATGAGCAGTTCTTC
CASSHRDRGHNEQFF
>TRBV7-3|TRBJ1-1|NA|few
TGTGCCAGCAGCTTAACAGTGTCGCTCACTGAAGCTTTCTTT
CASSLTVSLTEAFF
>TRBV6-1|TRBJ2-1|TRBD1|many
TGTGCCAGCAGCAAAATTCGGGACAGCCAACAGTTCTTC
CASSKIRDSQQFF
>TRBV21-1|TRBJ1-3|NA|many
TGTGCCAGCAGCAAGATTAGGAGGGGGTTCCATGCATACTCTGGAAACACCATATATTTT
CASSKIRRGFHAYSGNTIYF
>TRBV4-3|TRBJ1-2|NA|many
TGCGCCAGCAGCCAAGCTAGCTATGGCTACACCTTC
CASSQASYGYTF
>TRBV7-7|TRBJ2-5|TRBD2|many
TGTGCCAGCAGCTTATCTACTAGCGGGCCCCAAGAGACCCAGTACTTC
CASSLSTSGPQETQYF
>TRBV12-3/TRBV12-4|TRBJ2-3|TRBD2|NA
TGTGCGAGCAGTCTCAGCGGGAGGGATACGCAGGATTTT
CASSLSGRDTQDF
>TRBV29-1|TRBJ1-2|TRBD1|many
TGCAGCGCCTCTCCCGGGACAGGGGATTATGGCTACACCTTC
CSASPGTGDYGYTF
>TRBV5-1|TRBJ2-1|TRBD1|many
TGCGCCAGCAGCTTGGGATGGGACAGCAATGAGCAGTTCTTC
CASSLGWDSNEQFF
>TRBV5-1|TRBJ1-5|NA|NA
TGCGCCAGCAGCTTGGTTGGGGGGACTCAGCCCCAGCATTTT
CASSLVGGTQPQHF
>TRBV5-1|TRBJ1-2|NA|many
TGCGCCAGCAGCTTGAACAGGGTCGGCGGCTACACCTTC
CASSLNRVGGYTF
>TRBV6-5|TRBJ2-7|NA|many
TGTGCCAGCAGGAGGGCAGGGAGCGACGAGCAGTACTTC
CASRRAGSDEQYF
>TRBV5-1|TRBJ2-7|NA|many
TGCGCCAGCAGCTTGCCGGTGAACAGTCCCTACGAGCAGTACTTC
CASSLPVNSPYEQYF
>TRBV20-1|TRBJ2-2|NA|many
TGCAGTGCCGCGGGCCATGGGGCTATAGGCGGGGAGCTGTTTTTT
CSAAGHGAIGGELFF
>TRBV5-1|TRBJ1-1|TRBD1|many
TGCGCCAGCAGCCCCCCGACAGGGCAGAACACTGAAGCTTTCTTT
CASSPPTGQNTEAFF
>TRBV6-6|TRBJ2-5|NA|many
TGTGCCAGCAGTTACTCGATGATGCGGGTTAACCAAGAGACCCAGTACTTC
CASSYSMMRVNQETQYF
>TRBV3-1|TRBJ2-7|TRBD1|NA
TGTACCATCAGCCACAGGACAGGGTACCCCTACGAGCAGTACTTC
CTISHRTGYPYEQYF
>TRBV6-5|TRBJ2-5|TRBD1|many
TGTGCCAGCAGCCTGAACCCCGGGACAGATATTAAAGAGACCCAGTACTTC
CASSLNPGTDIKETQYF
>TRBV20-1|TRBJ2-1|NA|many
TGCAGTGCCAGCCCCGGCACAGGGGATGGGACTAGCTCCTACAATGAGCAGTTCTTC
CSASPGTGDGTSSYNEQFF
>TRBV7-2|TRBJ1-3|TRBD1|many
TGTGCCAGCAGCTTCGCCGCAAGGGGGCTCGGAAACACCATATATTTT
CASSFAARGLGNTIYF
>TRBV7-9|TRBJ2-2|TRBD1|many
TGTGCCAGCAGCCCCGGGACAGTCACCGGGGAGCTGTTTTTT
CASSPGTVTGELFF
>TRBV27|TRBJ1-2|TRBD1|many
TGTGCCAGCAGTTTATTGGCCGGACAGGGGGATGGCTACACCTTC
CASSLLAGQGDGYTF